A single sample gave rise to the 10 T cell receptor beta chains below, sequenced in a study of glioma-infiltrating T cells after dendritic cell vaccination. Profiling relied on immunoSEQ multiplex PCR, and the TCRdb table lists in-frame clones only, not all of them. The repertoire includes about 100,000 clones, 75% to 85% of them detected once, and 5.5% to 7% sits in the top ten. This material consisted of blood, taken before dendritic cell vaccination. Receptors were obtained from a human donor with glioblastoma.

The chain is built from TRBV5-1 and TRBJ2-1, with D maybe TRBD2 (6 bases). The V end was cut by 3 bases, the J end by 4 bases, with 17 bases between. The CDR3 sequence is 16 residues long. Per the germline V gene, CDR1 is SGHRS and CDR2 is YFSETQ. The CDR3 protein is CASSYGTQGLYNEQFF. Written as DNA, the CDR3 is TGCGCCAGCAGCTACGGGACTCAAGGGCTTTACAATGAGCAGTTCTTC.

To note about this clone: One end of the junction varies from germline; a read error may be responsible. The CDR3 region has the DNA TGTGCTAGCAGCCTAGGGGGACAGGGAGGTTTCGGCAATGAGCAGTTCTTC. Amino acids: CASSLGGQGGFGNEQFF. This chain uses TRBV7-7 with TRBJ2-1; 9 bases fit TRBD1. The CDR3 totals 17 residues. Germline-derived CDR1 and CDR2 are SSHAT and FNYEAQ (reference sequence).

The V call is TRBV28, the J call TRBJ1-1, with 9 positions matching TRBD1. Germline V gene lookup returns CDR1 MDHEN and CDR2 SYDVKM. Losses at the gene ends were 5 bases for V and 5 bases for J; bases not matched to a gene: 12. The CDR3 extends over 16 amino acids. CDR3 residues: CASSLLPGQGLTEAFF. In DNA form, the CDR3 reads TGTGCCAGCAGTCTTCTACCGGGACAGGGTTTGACTGAAGCTTTCTTT.

The chain employs TRBV6-1 and TRBJ1-6; D is perhaps TRBD1 (5 bases). The V and J ends lost 4 bases and 9 bases respectively, with 16 bases between them. The length of the CDR3 is 15 residues. Germline V gene sequence: CDR1 MNHNS, CDR2 SASEGT. CDR3 DNA sequence: TGTGCCAGCAGTGTGGAGGGGTTGGATTTTTCACCCCTCCACTTT. Translation: CASSVEGLDFSPLHF.

The rearrangement uses TRBV5-1 and TRBJ1-2; a possible D gene is TRBD1 (6 bases). This CDR3 region has 15 residues. V lost 0 bases to trimming and J lost 8 bases, with 17 bases between them. The V gene's germline CDR1 is SGHRS and CDR2 YFSETQ. CDR3 loop: CASSLAALDREGYTF. CDR3 sequence (DNA): TGCGCCAGCAGCTTGGCCGCCTTGGACAGAGAAGGCTACACCTTC. The full variable domain, with the rest looked up from reference TRBV5-1 and TRBJ1-2, is KAGVTQTPRYLIKTRGQQVTLSCSPISGHRSVSWYQQTPGQGLQFLFEYFSETQRNKGNFPGRFSGRQFSNSRSEMNVSTLELGDSALYLCASSLAALDREGYTFGSGTRLTVV.

This clone was seen only a few times. V and J are TRBV7-9 and TRBJ2-7; possibly TRBD2 for D (6 bases). Germline CDR1 SEHNR, CDR2 FQNEAQ (reference sequence). CDR3 length equals 13 residues. Trimming removed 3 bases from V and 3 bases from J, with 9 bases in between. The CDR3 region is CASSFAGSYEQYF. The CDR3 bases are TGTGCCAGCAGCTTCGCCGGGAGCTACGAGCAGTACTTC.

This clone was counted between two and nine times. The rearrangement joins TRBV18 to TRBJ2-5, with 11 bases that match TRBD1. The V and J ends lost 3 bases and 4 bases, in that order; junction bases with no gene match: 7. Germline V gene data show CDR1 as KGHSH and CDR2 as LQKENI. The CDR3 has 16 amino acids. The CDR3 reads CASSPIGQGAPETQYF. The CDR3, as DNA: TGTGCCAGCTCACCGATAGGACAGGGGGCCCCAGAGACCCAGTACTTC.

The chain employs TRBV5-1 and TRBJ1-5, with D tentatively TRBD1 (5 bases). This CDR3 is 16 amino acids long. Trimming left V 2 bases short and J 0 bases short, with 12 bases between. The germline gives CDR1 SGHRS, CDR2 YFSETQ. CDR3: CASSFGGSDSNQPQHF. For the CDR3, the DNA is TGCGCCAGCAGCTTCGGGGGATCCGATAGCAATCAGCCCCAGCATTTT.

The rearrangement uses TRBV10-2 and TRBJ2-1; 9 bases are a match to TRBD1. Germline V gene lookup returns CDR1 WSHSY and CDR2 SAAADI. Unmatched junction bases numbered 11, after V lost 6 bases and J lost 8 bases. The CDR3 has 15 residues. CDR3: CASRRGQGEVDEQFF. The CDR3 DNA sequence: TGCGCCAGCAGGAGGGGACAGGGAGAAGTCGATGAGCAGTTCTTC.

The V and J genes are TRBV30 and TRBJ2-1; 14 bases are a match to TRBD2. From germline, CDR1 is GTSNPN and CDR2 SVGIG (reference sequence). Germline trimming cut 6 bases from V and 5 bases from J; bases unmatched to any gene: 15. The CDR3 sequence is 18 residues long. CDR3 DNA: TGTGCCTGTTTTCTGACCGGGACTAGCGGGAGCGGCAACAATGAGCAGTTCTTC. It encodes CACFLTGTSGSGNNEQFF.